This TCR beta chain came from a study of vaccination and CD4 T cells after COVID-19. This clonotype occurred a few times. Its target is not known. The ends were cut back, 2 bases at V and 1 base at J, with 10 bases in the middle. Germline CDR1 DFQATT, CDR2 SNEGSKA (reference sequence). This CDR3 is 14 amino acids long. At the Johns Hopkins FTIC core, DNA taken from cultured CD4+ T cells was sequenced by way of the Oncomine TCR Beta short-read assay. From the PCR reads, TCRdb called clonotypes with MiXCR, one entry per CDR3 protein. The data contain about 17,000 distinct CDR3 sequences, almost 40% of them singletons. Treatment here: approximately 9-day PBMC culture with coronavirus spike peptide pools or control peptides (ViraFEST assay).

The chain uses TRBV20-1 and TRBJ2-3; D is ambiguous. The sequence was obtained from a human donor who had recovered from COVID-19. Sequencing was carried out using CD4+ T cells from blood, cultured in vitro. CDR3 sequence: CSARPDGGTDTQYF. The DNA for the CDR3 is TGCAGTGCTAGACCAGATGGAGGCACAGATACGCAGTATTTT.